The clone carrying this TCR beta chain was recorded only once. Its specificity is not known. The data stem from a study of shared clonotypes between healthy human individuals. Study-level findings and limits: Clonotypes that were shared across a handful of donors made up around 5% of naive CD4 clonotypes.

Germline V gene sequence: CDR1 MDHEN, CDR2 SYDVKM. The length of the CDR3 is 16 residues. After removal of 2 bases from V and 5 bases from J, the junction contained 9 bases not matched to a gene. Measured with immunoSEQ multiplex PCR; TCRdb has only the in-frame clones, and not every one. The sample contains 650,000 to 700,000 clones, 90% of which appear only once. The chain couples TRBV28 to TRBJ2-4, with 7 bases that match TRBD2. The TCR sequence derives from a young man in good health. Some clones in this sample may be carry-over from other donors' samples. The sequenced material came from memory CD8+ T cells from PBMCs. The subset denotes: CD45RO+ cells pooled with CCR7-negative TemRA cells. The CDR3 DNA reads as TGTGCCAGCAGTTTACCTTGGGAGGGCCACGAAAACATTCAGTACTTC. Its translation: CASSLPWEGHENIQYF. The whole variable domain, remainder taken from reference TRBV28 and TRBJ2-4, is DVKVTQSSRYLVKRTGEKVFLECVQDMDHENMFWYRQDPGLGLRLIYFSYDVKMKEKGDIPEGYSVSREKKERFSLILESASTNQTSMYLCASSLPWEGHENIQYFGAGTRLSVL.